Following are 26 T cell receptor beta chains from one sample sequenced in a study of beta chain features in type 1 diabetes. General study results and limits: Type 1 diabetes patients had moderately but significantly shorter TCRB CDR3s in all four CD4+ subsets.

Their specific antigens are unknown. The sequenced template was cDNA made from the entire isolated RNA. Sequenced by immunoSEQ multiplex PCR; TCRdb stores in-frame clones only, minus some. Seen here are around 340,000 clones, 7% to 10% observed once, and the top ten hold roughly 1%. The specimen was central memory CD4+ T cells from blood. The receptors were gathered from a young man with type 1 diabetes.

This rearrangement joins TRBV4-3 to TRBJ2-7, with D perhaps TRBD1 (6 bases). Per germline, CDR1 LGHNA and CDR2 YSLEER. The CDR3 totals 16 residues. V was shortened by 0 bases and J by 0 bases, with 12 bases between the two germline ends. The CDR3 reads CASSQESGGPSYEQYF. The CDR3 DNA reads as TGCGCCAGCAGCCAAGAGAGTGGGGGCCCCTCCTACGAGCAGTACTTC.

A few counts support this clone. The V and J genes are TRBV28 and TRBJ1-5, with TRBD1 as a possible D gene (5 bases). The CDR3 loop spans 13 amino acids. Trimming removed 9 bases from V and 0 bases from J, with 9 bases in between. Germline CDR1 MDHEN, CDR2 SYDVKM. The CDR3 here is CASWTHSNQPQHF. CDR3 DNA sequence: TGTGCCAGTTGGACACATAGCAATCAGCCCCAGCATTTT.

The J gene is TRBJ2-1, the V gene TRBV7-2; the D gene is possibly TRBD1 (5 bases). The V gene lost 1 base and the J gene lost 4 bases, with 8 bases spanning the gap. The length of the CDR3 is 14 residues. CDR1 and CDR2 from the germline V gene are SGHTA and FQGNSA. Here the CDR3 DNA reads TGTGCCAGCAGCTTAGGGACACATTACAATGAGCAGTTCTTC. It translates to CASSLGTHYNEQFF.

There are a few counts of this clone. Different DNA sequences within this sample yield the same CDR3. The chain combines TRBV7-2 with TRBJ2-3; D call uncertain. V dropped 4 bases and J dropped 4 bases, with 9 bases sitting between them. The CDR3 has 13 residues. Per the germline V gene, CDR1 is SGHTA and CDR2 is FQGNSA. The CDR3: CASSSRPADTQYF. The CDR3 DNA is TGTGCCAGCAGCTCTCGCCCTGCAGATACGCAGTATTTT. Complete variable domain (other parts from reference TRBV7-2 and TRBJ2-3): GAGVSQSPSNKVTEKGKDVELRCDPISGHTALYWYRQSLGQGLEFLIYFQGNSAPDKSGLPSDRFSAERTGGSVSTLTIQRTQQEDSAVYLCASSSRPADTQYFGPGTRLTVL.

This clone has more than one count but fewer than ten. The chain uses TRBV7-2 and TRBJ2-7; a weak D match, TRBD2 (6 bases). Germline values: CDR1 SGHTA, CDR2 FQGNSA. The CDR3 loop spans 15 amino acids. Trimming removed 1 base from V and 1 base from J, with 11 bases in between. The CDR3 DNA reads as TGTGCCAGCAGCTTAGTTGGCGGGGTTTCCTACGAGCAGTACTTC. Encoded protein: CASSLVGGVSYEQYF.

The V call is TRBV28, the J call TRBJ1-4; 9 positions agree with TRBD1. The CDR3 loop spans 16 amino acids. Losses at the gene ends were 5 bases for V and 7 bases for J; bases not matched to a gene: 11. Germline V lookup: CDR1 MDHEN, CDR2 SYDVKM. CDR3 DNA sequence: TGTGCCAGCAGTGTGGGGACAGGGAGCTTTGGTGAAAAACTGTTTTTT. It encodes CASSVGTGSFGEKLFF.

The J gene is TRBJ1-6, the V gene TRBV7-9; perhaps TRBD1 as D (5 bases). In germline, CDR1 is SEHNR, CDR2 FQNEAQ (reference sequence). V was clipped by 0 bases and J by 10 bases, with 13 bases between them. The CDR3 length is 15 residues. The CDR3 DNA is TGTGCCAGCAGCTTAGCGGAGGGGATGCGGTCACCCCTCCACTTT. This sequence encodes CASSLAEGMRSPLHF.

This chain connects TRBV28 to TRBJ2-6; tentatively, D is TRBD1 (5 bases). Trimming stripped 7 bases from V and 4 bases from J, with 17 bases between. The CDR3 has 16 amino acids. CDR1 MDHEN and CDR2 SYDVKM come from the germline V gene. CDR3 DNA: TGTGCCAGCACCCGTCCCCAGGGATTCGGGGCCAACGTCCTGACTTTC. Its protein is CASTRPQGFGANVLTF.

The genes are TRBV6-5 and TRBJ1-4; no clear D. Germline CDR1 reads MNHEY; CDR2 reads SVGAGI. Between the trimmed V and J ends, which lost 6 bases and 7 bases, there was a span of 18 bases. CDR3 length: 15 residues. The CDR3 DNA sequence: TGTGCCAGCAGACCTCTCACTTCGGAGAGTGAAAAACTGTTTTTT. The encoded protein is CASRPLTSESEKLFF.

V usage is TRBV6-5 and J usage is TRBJ2-3; weak D call: TRBD1 (6 bases). CDR3 size: 14 residues. V lost 6 bases to trimming and J lost 6 bases, with 16 bases between them. Germline V gene lookup returns CDR1 MNHEY and CDR2 SVGAGI. CDR3 in amino acids: CASSSDRSWDTQYF. The CDR3 coding sequence is TGTGCCAGCAGCAGCGACAGGTCATGGGATACGCAGTATTTT.

This clone was detected a few times. This sequence joins TRBV7-2 and TRBJ2-1; D is ambiguous. Germline V CDR1 and CDR2: SGHTA, FQGNSA. The CDR3 covers 12 residues. V dropped 6 bases and J dropped 10 bases, with 13 bases sitting between them. CDR3 loop: CASSSPRWEQFF. The DNA for the CDR3 is TGTGCCAGCAGTTCTCCTCGGTGGGAGCAGTTCTTC. Full variable domain (outside the CDR3, taken from reference TRBV7-2 and TRBJ2-1): GAGVSQSPSNKVTEKGKDVELRCDPISGHTALYWYRQSLGQGLEFLIYFQGNSAPDKSGLPSDRFSAERTGGSVSTLTIQRTQQEDSAVYLCASSSPRWEQFFGPGTRLTVL.

There are a few counts of this clone. Other DNA sequences from this sample encode an identical CDR3 as well. The J gene is TRBJ2-5, the V gene TRBV2; D gene ambiguous. This CDR3 comprises 11 residues. V lost 6 bases and J 5 bases, leaving 7 bases between the germline ends. The V gene's germline CDR1 is SNHLY and CDR2 FYNNEI. DNA of the CDR3: TGTGCCAGCAGACGGGTTGAGACCCAGTACTTC. Its protein product is CASRRVETQYF.

The rearrangement links TRBV7-8 to TRBJ2-3; 12 bases line up with TRBD2. Germline V lookup: CDR1 SGHVS, CDR2 FQNEAQ. CDR3 length equals 15 residues. Losses at the gene ends were 1 base for V and 10 bases for J; bases not matched to a gene: 6. The CDR3 spells CASSLGSASGRAQYF. CDR3 nucleotides: TGTGCCAGCAGCTTAGGTTCGGCTAGCGGGAGGGCGCAGTATTTT.

This rearrangement joins TRBV2 to TRBJ2-1, with D tentatively TRBD1 (6 bases). CDR1 is SNHLY, CDR2 FYNNEI, per germline. V was pared by 5 bases and J by 7 bases, with 12 bases between. This CDR3 has 13 residues. CDR3 in DNA: TGTGCCAGCAGTCCGGACAGTGCTAATGAGCAGTTCTTC. It translates to CASSPDSANEQFF.

The gene calls are TRBV4-1 and TRBJ1-1; a possible D gene is TRBD1 (5 bases). CDR3 length equals 17 residues. Germline-derived CDR1 and CDR2 are MGHRA and YSYEKL. Trimming removed 0 bases from V and 0 bases from J, with 14 bases in between. The DNA for the CDR3 is TGCGCCAGCAGCCAAGAAGGGGCAGCGCGTTTGAACACTGAAGCTTTCTTT. Protein sequence: CASSQEGAARLNTEAFF.

This clone was recorded a few times. This chain links TRBV11-3 with TRBJ1-1, with 7 bases aligning to TRBD1. CDR1 SGHNT and CDR2 YENEEA come from the germline V gene. CDR3 length equals 12 residues. Trimming cost V 5 bases and J 8 bases; bases outside gene matches: 5. CDR3 sequence reads: CASSPGTAEAFF. The CDR3 coding sequence is TGTGCCAGCAGCCCTGGGACAGCCGAAGCTTTCTTT.

This clone has a handful of counts. One junction end disagrees with the germline gene, perhaps due to a read error. The V gene is TRBV30, the J gene TRBJ1-2; 7 bases fit TRBD1. The CDR3 has 10 amino acids. Germline CDR1 is GTSNPN and CDR2 is SVGIG (reference sequence). In nucleotides, the CDR3 is TGTGCCTGGAGTATGGACAGGTCGATCTTC. Amino acid sequence: CAWSMDRSIF.

This rearrangement joins TRBV20-1 to TRBJ1-1; D uncertain. There are 11 residues in the CDR3. The V end was cut by 2 bases, the J end by 7 bases, with 8 bases between. Germline CDR1 reads DFQATT; CDR2 reads SNEGSKA (reference sequence). The DNA of the CDR3 is TGCAGTGCTAGACCGGCGAGTGAAGCTTTCTTT. Amino acids: CSARPASEAFF.

In its sample, this clone was seen a few times. The chain couples TRBV30 to TRBJ2-1; 9 bases map to TRBD1. Germline V gene data show CDR1 as GTSNPN and CDR2 as SVGIG (reference sequence). V trimming: 7 bases; J trimming: 7 bases; junction bases outside the gene matches: 11. This CDR3 has 14 amino acids. In DNA, the CDR3 is TGTGCCTCAAACAGGGGGCGCTCGTTTAATGAGCAGTTCTTC. Encoded protein: CASNRGRSFNEQFF.

This rearrangement joins TRBV11-2 to TRBJ2-5; 9 bases map to TRBD1. V trimming: 3 bases; J trimming: 5 bases; junction bases outside the gene matches: 10. Germline loops: CDR1 SGHAT, CDR2 FQNNGV. The CDR3 runs 16 residues. The CDR3 nucleotides are TGTGCCAGCAGCTTGGGGACAGGGTTGATCGGGGAGACCCAGTACTTC. Its translation is CASSLGTGLIGETQYF.

The V and J genes are TRBV30 and TRBJ2-3; 9 nucleotides line up with TRBD1. The V segment lost 3 bases and the J segment 0 bases; nucleotides outside the gene matches: 1. The CDR3 runs 14 residues. Germline CDR1 and CDR2: GTSNPN and SVGIG (reference sequence). The DNA of the CDR3 is TGTGCCTGGAGGACAGGGGGGAGCACAGATACGCAGTATTTT. It codes for CAWRTGGSTDTQYF.

Only a few counts were recorded for this clone. The CDR3 DNA reads as TGTGCCAGCACGGGAAGGGGGCGAACTGAAGCTTTCTTT. It codes for CASTGRGRTEAFF. This chain links TRBV25-1 with TRBJ1-1; 7 bases map to TRBD1. The CDR3 extends over 13 amino acids. V shed 7 bases, J shed 5 bases, and the junction held 7 bases outside the gene matches. Germline assignment: CDR1 MGHDK and CDR2 SYGVNS.

V and J are TRBV2 and TRBJ1-5; D not resolved. The germline V gene has CDR1 SNHLY and CDR2 FYNNEI. This CDR3 spans 14 amino acids. V lost 4 bases and J 1 base, leaving 8 bases between the germline ends. The CDR3 coding sequence is TGTGCCAGCAGTGCGGGAGGGAGCAATCAGCCCCAGCATTTT. Translation gives CASSAGGSNQPQHF.

The chain combines TRBV5-5 with TRBJ1-1; D not certain. In germline, CDR1 is SGHKS, CDR2 YYEKEE (reference sequence). This CDR3 comprises 13 residues. Trimming cost V 6 bases and J 0 bases, with 9 bases left between them. The CDR3 DNA follows: TGTGCCAGCACGGGAAACGTGAACACTGAAGCTTTCTTT. As protein: CASTGNVNTEAFF. The full variable domain, completed using reference TRBV5-5 and TRBJ1-1, is DAGVTQSPTHLIKTRGQQVTLRCSPISGHKSVSWYQQVLGQGPQFIFQYYEKEERGRGNFPDRFSARQFPNYSSELNVNALLLGDSALYLCASTGNVNTEAFFGQGTRLTVV.

The sample holds a few counts of this clone. This chain uses TRBV6-5 with TRBJ2-7, with TRBD2 matching 14 bases. The CDR3 is made up of 16 amino acids. J lost 5 bases, V lost 4 bases, and 7 bases had no gene match. Germline V CDR1 and CDR2: MNHEY, SVGAGI. The CDR3 sequence is CASSSSGLAGGHEQYF. CDR3 sequence (DNA): TGTGCCAGCAGTTCCAGCGGACTAGCGGGGGGCCACGAGCAGTACTTC.

The chain uses TRBV11-2 and TRBJ2-7; the D is unclear. V lost 3 bases and J lost 3, with 12 bases in between. The V gene's germline CDR1 is SGHAT and CDR2 FQNNGV. CDR3 length: 14 residues. In DNA, the CDR3 is TGTGCCAGCAGCTTCACCCCCGTAGACTACGAGCAGTACTTC. This translates into CASSFTPVDYEQYF.